This T cell receptor (beta chain) emerged from a study of Ad26.COV2.S vaccination and SARS-CoV-2 variants. General study points: For non-spike TCRs, breadth in vaccine recipients resembled that in placebo recipients.

Treatment denoted: some 20 received Ad26.COV2.S at low or high dose, single or two shots; several received placebo; per-sample allocation not given. Sampling happened 63 days after the first vaccine or placebo injection. A word on this clone: The antigen remains unidentified.

Sequenced by immunoSEQ multiplex PCR; TCRdb stores in-frame clones only, minus some. Altogether around 320,000 clones are present, about 86% being singletons, with the ten largest covering under 2%. This sequence originates from a person aged 18-65 years who received the Ad26.COV2.S COVID-19 vaccine or a placebo. Sequencing used peripheral blood, obtained in a trial of Ad26.COV2.S vaccine versus placebo.

The CDR3 region is CASSSENYEQYF. In DNA, the CDR3 is TGTGCCAGCAGTTCAGAGAACTACGAGCAGTACTTC. This chain connects TRBV12-3 or TRBV12-4 to TRBJ2-7; D remains ambiguous. V lost 4 bases, J lost 3 bases, and 7 bases lay in between. CDR3 size: 12 residues.